Following are 4 T cell receptor beta chains from one sample sequenced in a study of Ad26.COV2.S vaccination and SARS-CoV-2 variants. The method was immunoSEQ multiplex PCR; TCRdb's version includes in-frame clones alone and lacks a portion of them. The data contain around 450,000 clones, 85% to 90% of them singletons. Treatment in this sample: some 20 received Ad26.COV2.S at low or high dose, single or two shots; 5 received placebo; per-sample allocation not given. Specimens were obtained on day 63 following the first vaccine or placebo injection. This specimen was peripheral blood, taken in a trial of Ad26.COV2.S vaccine versus placebo. The source is a person aged 18-60 years who received the Ad26.COV2.S COVID-19 vaccine or a placebo.

The V gene is TRBV19, the J gene TRBJ1-1; D remains unclear. Looked up from germline, CDR1 is LNHDA and CDR2 is SQIVND (reference sequence). V was shortened by 1 base and J by 1 base, with 10 bases between the two germline ends. The CDR3 consists of 15 residues. CDR3: CASSIGLWGNTEAFF. CDR3 coding DNA: TGTGCCAGTAGTATAGGTTTGTGGGGGAACACTGAAGCTTTCTTT.

The chain employs TRBV10-3 and TRBJ2-7; 8 bases are a match to TRBD2. Germline values: CDR1 ENHRY, CDR2 SYGVKD. The ends lost 8 bases at V and 3 bases at J; junction bases unmatched: 3. The CDR3 is made up of 12 amino acids. CDR3 DNA: TGTGCCATCTGGGCGGGGGGCTACGAGCAGTACTTC. It yields the protein CAIWAGGYEQYF.

This clone has just a few counts. This chain joins TRBV4-2 and TRBJ2-1, with a weak D call TRBD1 (8 bases). Trimming stripped 4 bases from V and 5 bases from J, with 21 bases between. The CDR3 is 17 residues long. Germline CDR1 and CDR2: LGHNA and YNFKEQ. CDR3 nucleotide sequence: TGTGCCAGCAGCCCCGACAGGGGCAGGGGAGGGGACAATGAGCAGTTCTTC. Protein: CASSPDRGRGGDNEQFF.

The V gene is TRBV9, the J gene TRBJ1-1; the D is unclear. CDR1 is SGDLS and CDR2 is YYNGEE in the germline V gene. V lost 0 bases to trimming and J lost 6 bases, with 9 bases between them. CDR3 length: 13 residues. The CDR3 loop reads CASSVGSEAEAFF. CDR3 nucleotides: TGTGCCAGCAGCGTAGGATCCGAAGCTGAAGCTTTCTTT.